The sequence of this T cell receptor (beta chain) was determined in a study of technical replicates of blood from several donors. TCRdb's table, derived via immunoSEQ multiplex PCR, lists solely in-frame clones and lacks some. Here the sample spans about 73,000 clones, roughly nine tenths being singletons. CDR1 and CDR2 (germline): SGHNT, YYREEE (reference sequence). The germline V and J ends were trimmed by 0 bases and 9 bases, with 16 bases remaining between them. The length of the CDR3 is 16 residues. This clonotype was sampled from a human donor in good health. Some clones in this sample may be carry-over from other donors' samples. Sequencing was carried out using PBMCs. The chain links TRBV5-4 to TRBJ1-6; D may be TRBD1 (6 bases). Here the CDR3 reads CASSLGAGARLSPLHF. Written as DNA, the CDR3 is TGTGCCAGCAGCTTGGGCGCGGGGGCGCGCCTTTCACCCCTCCACTTT.